The 28 T cell receptor beta chains reported below all come from one sample, sequenced in a study of T cells after yellow fever vaccination (dated by TCRdb to the late 2010s). Library construction relied on 5' RACE. The sequencer was an Illumina NovaSeq 6000. The public reads were run again by TCRdb, first through fastp at Q25 and then through MiXCR, and only productive beta chains were kept. Merged by CDR3 protein, the rows form single entries marked with the most common genes and DNA. A total of fewer than 350,000 distinct CDR3 sequences appear in this sample, roughly 4.3% of them only once. The biggest ten clones account for roughly a fifth of the sample. The treatment or condition label, as the study defines it: live attenuated yellow fever vaccine strain. The specimen comprised PBMCs, sampled 15 days after the yellow fever booster vaccination. The receptor source for this set is a man aged 18 to 30 who received the YFV17D yellow fever vaccine.

The chain uses TRBV4-3 and TRBJ2-3; TRBD2 matches at 12 bases. Trimming removed 1 base from V and 0 bases from J; junction bases left unmatched: 8. The CDR3 has 19 amino acids. Germline assignment: CDR1 LGHNA and CDR2 YSLEER. CDR3 residues: CASSQAGTSGRASTDTQYF. The CDR3 DNA follows: TGCGCCAGCAGCCAAGCCGGGACTAGCGGGCGCGCTAGCACAGATACGCAGTATTTT.

This clonotype was recorded many times. The chain carries TRBV25-1 and TRBJ2-3, with 10 bases that match TRBD2. The CDR3 runs 14 residues. V lost 5 bases, J lost 7 bases, and 6 bases stayed unmatched. CDR1 is MGHDK and CDR2 is SYGVNS in the germline V gene. The CDR3 protein is CASSPQRGGYTQYF. DNA of the CDR3: TGTGCCAGCAGTCCCCAGCGGGGGGGTTATACGCAGTATTTT. Combining the CDR3 with reference TRBV25-1 and TRBJ2-3 gives the whole variable domain EADIYQTPRYLVIGTGKKITLECSQTMGHDKMYWYQQDPGMELHLIHYSYGVNSTEKGDLSSESTVSRIRTEHFPLTLESARPSHTSQYLCASSPQRGGYTQYFGPGTRLTVL.

The chain is built from TRBV9 and TRBJ2-7; D could derive from TRBD1 or TRBD2 (5 bases each). The CDR3 runs to 13 residues. V lost 4 bases and J lost 7, with 15 bases in between. Germline CDR1 is SGDLS and CDR2 is YYNGEE. CDR3 DNA: TGTGCCAGCAGCACCCTGGGGGATATAGAGCAGTACTTC. Its translation is CASSTLGDIEQYF.

This clonotype has at least ten counts. The chain combines TRBV7-9 with TRBJ2-3; 8 positions match TRBD2. Per the germline V gene, CDR1 is SEHNR and CDR2 is FQNEAQ (reference sequence). V lost 2 bases, J lost 4 bases, and 8 bases stayed unmatched. The CDR3 has 16 residues. CDR3 sequence reads: CASSLRRGGRADTQYF. CDR3 nucleotide sequence: TGTGCCAGCAGCTTAAGACGGGGGGGCCGGGCAGATACGCAGTATTTT.

V usage is TRBV7-9 and J usage is TRBJ1-1, with D possibly matching TRBD1 (5 bases). The V end lost 5 bases, the J end lost 1 base, and 11 bases lay between the germline ends. Germline CDR1 reads SEHNR; CDR2 reads FQNEAQ (reference sequence). The CDR3 consists of 14 residues. CDR3 DNA: TGTGCCAGCAGCCTCGACAGCGGGAACACTGAAGCTTTCTTT. Residues: CASSLDSGNTEAFF.

Only a few counts were recorded for this clonotype. The genes are TRBV11-3 and TRBJ2-3; D is tentatively TRBD1 or TRBD2 (7 bases each). CDR3 length equals 14 residues. Trimming pared 5 bases from V and 5 bases from J, leaving 14 bases between. CDR1 and CDR2 from the germline V gene are SGHNT and YENEEA. CDR3 DNA: TGTGCCAGCAGCCCAGGGGGGGCCGTAGATACGCAGTATTTT. Amino acids: CASSPGGAVDTQYF. The variable domain in full, completed from reference TRBV11-3 and TRBJ2-3, reads EAGVVQSPRYKIIEKKQPVAFWCNPISGHNTLYWYLQNLGQGPELLIRYENEEAVDDSQLPKDRFSAERLKGVDSTLKIQPAELGDSAVYLCASSPGGAVDTQYFGPGTRLTVL.

The V call is TRBV7-2, the J call TRBJ2-1; 9 nucleotides match TRBD2. V lost 2 bases and J lost 3; bases outside the gene matches: 5. The germline V gene has CDR1 SGHTA and CDR2 FQGNSA. This CDR3 comprises 16 residues. In nucleotides, the CDR3 is TGTGCCAGCAGCTTACGTCCTAGCGGGGTCTACAATGAGCAGTTCTTC. Its protein is CASSLRPSGVYNEQFF.

This clonotype was picked up a small number of times. V gene TRBV11-2 combines with J gene TRBJ1-1; possibly TRBD1 for D (5 bases). In germline, CDR1 is SGHAT, CDR2 FQNNGV. The CDR3 has 13 amino acids. Trimming left V 2 bases short and J 3 bases short, with 7 bases between. The CDR3 protein is CASSLRGHTEAFF. CDR3 coding DNA: TGTGCCAGCAGCTTAAGGGGCCACACTGAAGCTTTCTTT.

This clonotype has a count of ten or more. The V gene is TRBV7-2, the J gene TRBJ1-4, with D possibly matching TRBD1 (5 bases). Germline-derived CDR1 and CDR2 are SGHTA and FQGNSA. CDR3 length equals 14 residues. Trimming took off 3 bases at V and 8 bases at J, with 13 bases between the two ends. CDR3: CASSLRRDGEKLFF. The CDR3, as DNA: TGTGCCAGCAGCTTGAGGAGGGACGGCGAAAAACTGTTTTTT.

This clonotype has ten or more counts. CDR3 nucleotide sequence: TGCAGCGTGGGGAACCTCTACGAGCAGTACTTC. The encoded protein is CSVGNLYEQYF. The J gene is TRBJ2-7, the V gene TRBV29-1; unclear D gene. CDR3 length: 11 residues. Trimming pared 6 bases from V and 3 bases from J, leaving 9 bases between. Per the germline V gene, CDR1 is SQVTM and CDR2 is ANQGSEA.

This clonotype was seen many times. V is TRBV29-1 and J is TRBJ2-1, with 8 nucleotides matching TRBD2. CDR1 is SQVTM and CDR2 is ANQGSEA in the germline V gene. The CDR3 sequence is 16 residues long. J lost 8 bases, V lost 0 bases, and 12 bases had no gene match. The CDR3 DNA reads as TGCAGCGTTGAAGATTGGAGTAGCGGGGCGGGGGATGAGCAGTTCTTC. This translates into CSVEDWSSGAGDEQFF.

V gene TRBV5-1 combines with J gene TRBJ2-7; 8 bases match TRBD1. Looked up from germline, CDR1 is SGHRS and CDR2 is YFSETQ. The CDR3 spans 13 residues. The V segment lost 3 bases and the J segment 5 bases; nucleotides outside the gene matches: 4. The CDR3 sequence: CASSWTGLDEQYV. DNA of the CDR3: TGCGCCAGCAGCTGGACAGGGCTTGACGAGCAGTACGTC.

This clonotype was recorded a few times. This rearrangement joins TRBV7-2 to TRBJ1-3; D not resolved. Trimming took 3 bases from V and 1 from J, leaving 7 bases between them. The CDR3 runs to 14 residues. Germline assignment: CDR1 SGHTA and CDR2 FQGNSA. The CDR3 DNA follows: TGTGCCAGCAGCTTCGGTCCTTCTGGAAACACCATATATTTT. This sequence encodes CASSFGPSGNTIYF.

This clonotype was counted at least ten times. The J gene is TRBJ1-1, the V gene TRBV6-5, with 7 nucleotides matching TRBD1. Germline-derived CDR1 and CDR2 are MNHEY and SVGAGI. The CDR3 extends over 15 amino acids. The J segment lost 5 bases and the V segment lost 4 bases, leaving 10 bases of the junction unmatched. The chain's CDR3 is CASSFRGTAGTEAFF. CDR3 DNA: TGTGCCAGCAGTTTCCGGGGGACAGCGGGGACTGAAGCTTTCTTT.

The table lists this clonotype with many counts. CDR3 DNA: TGTGCCAGCAGTACCCACTGGGGGGGGAGCACTGAAGCTTTCTTT. It specifies CASSTHWGGSTEAFF. The chain has TRBV6-5 and TRBJ1-1, with D possibly being TRBD1 (5 bases). The germline V and J ends were trimmed by 5 bases and 4 bases, with 17 bases remaining between them. This CDR3 spans 15 amino acids. CDR1 and CDR2 (germline): MNHEY, SVGAGI.

This clonotype was picked up many times. The rearrangement uses TRBV29-1 and TRBJ2-5, with D perhaps matching TRBD1 (6 bases). V lost 3 bases and J 3 bases, leaving 11 bases between the germline ends. This CDR3 comprises 13 residues. Germline CDR1 is SQVTM and CDR2 is ANQGSEA. CDR3 nucleotides: TGCAGCGTTGACAGGGGATTGGAAGAGACCCAGTACTTC. Its protein product is CSVDRGLEETQYF.

This clonotype was seen at least ten times. The CDR3 DNA follows: TGTGCCACCAGCCACCGGTCCGGGGAGCTGTTTTTT. Protein sequence: CATSHRSGELFF. The chain recombines TRBV24-1 with TRBJ2-2; D unclear. This CDR3 contains 12 residues. Per germline, CDR1 KGHDR and CDR2 SFDVKD. V was trimmed by 7 bases and J by 6 bases, leaving 8 bases between them.

This clonotype has a count of ten or more. The chain combines TRBV18 with TRBJ2-3, with D unclear. With 2 bases removed from V and 5 bases from J, the gap between germline ends came to 11 bases. This CDR3 contains 14 residues. Germline CDR1 KGHSH, CDR2 LQKENI. The CDR3 bases are TGTGCCAGCTCACCAGCCTTGGACGGAGATACGCAGTATTTT. This translates into CASSPALDGDTQYF.

The genes are TRBV7-2 and TRBJ1-5; D might be TRBD1 (5 bases). The CDR3 contains 16 residues. The germline V gene has CDR1 SGHTA and CDR2 FQGNSA. Trimming removed 1 base from V and 6 bases from J, with 16 bases in between. As DNA, the CDR3 is TGTGCCAGCAGCTTAGGGGGCACTCCCTATATTCAGCCCCAGCATTTT. Protein product: CASSLGGTPYIQPQHF. The full variable domain, with the rest looked up from reference TRBV7-2 and TRBJ1-5, is GAGVSQSPSNKVTEKGKDVELRCDPISGHTALYWYRQSLGQGLEFLIYFQGNSAPDKSGLPSDRFSAERTGGSVSTLTIQRTQQEDSAVYLCASSLGGTPYIQPQHFGDGTRLSIL.

This clonotype was seen ten or more times. This chain joins TRBV7-8 and TRBJ2-7, with 7 bases fitting TRBD1. Germline V gene data show CDR1 as SGHVS and CDR2 as FQNEAQ. Trimming took 4 bases from V and 7 from J; bases not matched to a gene: 4. The CDR3 loop spans 12 amino acids. As DNA, the CDR3 is TGTGCCAGCAGCTCCGACAGGGCAGAGCAGTACTTC. Translated, it gives CASSSDRAEQYF. The full variable domain, in which reference TRBV7-8 and TRBJ2-7 provide the parts outside the CDR3, is GAGVSQSPRYKVAKRGQDVALRCDPISGHVSLFWYQQALGQGPEFLTYFQNEAQLDKSGLPSDRFFAERPEGSVSTLKIQRTQQEDSAVYLCASSSDRAEQYFGPGTRLTVT.

This clonotype was seen repeatedly, ten times or more. The chain recombines TRBV5-1 with TRBJ2-5, with a tentative D call TRBD1 (5 bases). This CDR3 has 13 amino acids. V lost 8 bases and J 0 bases, leaving 11 bases between the germline ends. The V gene's germline CDR1 is SGHRS and CDR2 YFSETQ. DNA for the CDR3: TGCGCCAGTAATGCAGGGAACCAAGAGACCCAGTACTTC. It yields the protein CASNAGNQETQYF. Filled out from reference TRBV5-1 and TRBJ2-5, the complete variable domain reads KAGVTQTPRYLIKTRGQQVTLSCSPISGHRSVSWYQQTPGQGLQFLFEYFSETQRNKGNFPGRFSGRQFSNSRSEMNVSTLELGDSALYLCASNAGNQETQYFGPGTRLLVL.

Only a few counts were recorded for this clonotype. The junction does not match germline at one end; this may be a read error. V and J are TRBV10-3 and TRBJ2-3; 8 nucleotides agree with TRBD1. Germline lookup yields CDR1 ENHRY and CDR2 SYGVKD. The CDR3 runs 17 residues. The CDR3 reads CASSGWEAGGLFDTQYF. The CDR3, as DNA: TGTGCCAGCAGTGGATGGGAGGCAGGGGGCTTATTTGATACGCAGTATTTT.

In this sample, this clonotype turned up many times. V gene TRBV7-2 combines with J gene TRBJ2-1; 8 nucleotides align to TRBD2. Germline assignment: CDR1 SGHTA and CDR2 FQGNSA. V trimming: 0 bases; J trimming: 5 bases; junction bases outside the gene matches: 15. This CDR3 has 19 amino acids. The CDR3, as DNA: TGTGCCAGCAGCTTAGCGGCACCACTCCTCGCGGGGGGCGACAATGAGCAGTTCTTC. Its translation: CASSLAAPLLAGGDNEQFF. Variable domain in full (rest from reference TRBV7-2 and TRBJ2-1): GAGVSQSPSNKVTEKGKDVELRCDPISGHTALYWYRQSLGQGLEFLIYFQGNSAPDKSGLPSDRFSAERTGGSVSTLTIQRTQQEDSAVYLCASSLAAPLLAGGDNEQFFGPGTRLTVL.

In this sample, this clonotype turned up many times. This chain links TRBV12-3 or TRBV12-4 with TRBJ2-2; D is undetermined. Between the trimmed V and J ends, which lost 5 bases and 4 bases, there was a span of 14 bases. The CDR3 contains 15 residues. In DNA form, the CDR3 reads TGTGCCAGCAGTGGGGTGCCTACGGTCACCGGGGAGCTGTTTTTT. Encoded protein: CASSGVPTVTGELFF.

This sequence joins TRBV28 and TRBJ2-3; D remains unclear. This CDR3 comprises 15 residues. Germline V gives CDR1 MDHEN, CDR2 SYDVKM. The V and J ends lost 1 base and 0 bases respectively, with 8 bases between them. In DNA form, the CDR3 reads TGTGCCAGCAGTTTATATGATTCTAGCACAGATACGCAGTATTTT. This sequence encodes CASSLYDSSTDTQYF.

This clonotype was picked up many times. This sequence joins TRBV5-1 and TRBJ2-3, with TRBD1 identical over 7 bases. The CDR3 has 15 residues. CDR1 and CDR2 (germline): SGHRS, YFSETQ. J was trimmed by 0 bases and V by 4 bases; bases with no gene match: 5. This chain's CDR3 is CASSRQGSSTDTQYF. The CDR3 nucleotides are TGCGCCAGCAGCCGACAGGGAAGTAGCACAGATACGCAGTATTTT. Drawing the rest from reference TRBV5-1 and TRBJ2-3, the complete variable domain is KAGVTQTPRYLIKTRGQQVTLSCSPISGHRSVSWYQQTPGQGLQFLFEYFSETQRNKGNFPGRFSGRQFSNSRSEMNVSTLELGDSALYLCASSRQGSSTDTQYFGPGTRLTVL.

This clonotype occurred a few times. The J gene is TRBJ2-7, the V gene TRBV19, with D hard to call. Germline assignment: CDR1 LNHDA and CDR2 SQIVND (reference sequence). V was trimmed by 5 bases and J by 3 bases, leaving 17 bases between them. This CDR3 has 15 amino acids. The CDR3 nucleotides read TGTGCCAGTAGTTCTACCCCTGGACGGAGCTACGAGCAGTACTTC. Translation: CASSSTPGRSYEQYF.

This clonotype was seen a few times. The chain uses TRBV7-2 and TRBJ1-5, with D unresolved. V lost 3 bases and J 4 bases, leaving 7 bases between the germline ends. Germline lookup yields CDR1 SGHTA and CDR2 FQGNSA. The CDR3 spans 13 residues. CDR3 nucleotides: TGTGCCAGCAGCTTTTCCATAAATCAGCCCCAGCATTTT. The encoded protein is CASSFSINQPQHF. The full variable domain, in which reference TRBV7-2 and TRBJ1-5 provide the parts outside the CDR3, is GAGVSQSPSNKVTEKGKDVELRCDPISGHTALYWYRQSLGQGLEFLIYFQGNSAPDKSGLPSDRFSAERTGGSVSTLTIQRTQQEDSAVYLCASSFSINQPQHFGDGTRLSIL.